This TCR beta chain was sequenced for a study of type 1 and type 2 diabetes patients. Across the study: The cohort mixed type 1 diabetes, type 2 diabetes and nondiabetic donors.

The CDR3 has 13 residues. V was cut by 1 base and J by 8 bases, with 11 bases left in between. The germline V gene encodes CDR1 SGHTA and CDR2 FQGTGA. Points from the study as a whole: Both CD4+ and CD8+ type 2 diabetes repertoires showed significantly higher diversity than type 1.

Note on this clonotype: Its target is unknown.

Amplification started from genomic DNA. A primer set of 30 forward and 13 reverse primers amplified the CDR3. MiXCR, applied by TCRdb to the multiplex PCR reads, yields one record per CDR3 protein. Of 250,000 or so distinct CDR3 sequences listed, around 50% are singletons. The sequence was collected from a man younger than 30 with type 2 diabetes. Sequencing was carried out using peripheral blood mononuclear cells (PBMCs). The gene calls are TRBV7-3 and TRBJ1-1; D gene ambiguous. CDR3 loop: CASSLKGGVEAFF. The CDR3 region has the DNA TGTGCCAGCAGCTTAAAGGGCGGGGTAGAAGCTTTCTTT.